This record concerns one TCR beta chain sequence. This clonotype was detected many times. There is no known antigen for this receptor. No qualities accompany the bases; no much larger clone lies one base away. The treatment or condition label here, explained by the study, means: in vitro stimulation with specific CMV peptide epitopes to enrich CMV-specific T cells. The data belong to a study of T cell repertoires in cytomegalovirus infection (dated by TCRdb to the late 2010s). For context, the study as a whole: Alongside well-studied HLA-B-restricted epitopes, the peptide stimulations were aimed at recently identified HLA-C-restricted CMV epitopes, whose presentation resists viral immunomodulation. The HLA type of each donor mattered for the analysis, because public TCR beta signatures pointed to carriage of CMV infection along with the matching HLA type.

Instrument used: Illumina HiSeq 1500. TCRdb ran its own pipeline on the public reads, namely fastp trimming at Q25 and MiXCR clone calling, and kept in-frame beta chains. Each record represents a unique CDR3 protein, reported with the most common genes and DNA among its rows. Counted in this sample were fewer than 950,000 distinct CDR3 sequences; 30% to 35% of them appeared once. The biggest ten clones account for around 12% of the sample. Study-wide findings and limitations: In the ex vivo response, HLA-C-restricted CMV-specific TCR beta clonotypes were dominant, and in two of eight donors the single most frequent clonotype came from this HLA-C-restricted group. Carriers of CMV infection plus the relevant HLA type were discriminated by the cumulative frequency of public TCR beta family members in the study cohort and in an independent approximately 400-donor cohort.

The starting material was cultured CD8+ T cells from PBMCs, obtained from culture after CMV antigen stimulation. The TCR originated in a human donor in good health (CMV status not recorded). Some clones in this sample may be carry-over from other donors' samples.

CDR3 loop: CASSSRTGGSGANVLTF. The nucleotide sequence is TGTGCCAGCAGCTCCCGGACAGGGGGCTCTGGGGCCAACGTCCTGACTTTC. The V gene is TRBV7-2 and the J gene is TRBJ2-6; the junction holds 10 bases that match TRBD1. From the germline V gene, CDR1 is SGHTA and CDR2 is FQGNSA. Counted from cysteine to phenylalanine, this CDR3 has 17 amino acids. The CDR3 DNA has 51 bases and is translated from base 1. After removal of 4 bases from V and 0 bases from J, the junction retains 3 bases not matched to a gene.